This T cell receptor beta chain came from a study of blood T cell repertoires in COVID-19. This clone was found once. Measured with immunoSEQ multiplex PCR; TCRdb has only the in-frame clones, and not every one. The repertoire holds around 250,000 clones, around four fifths seen once, with about 1.9% in the top ten. Trimming removed 5 bases from V and 7 bases from J; junction bases left unmatched: 7. CDR1 and CDR2 (germline): LGHDT, YNNKEL (reference sequence). CDR3 length: 15 amino acids. This sequence joins TRBV3-1 (or the pseudogene TRBV3-2) and TRBJ2-1, with 11 bases identical to TRBD2. What was sequenced was peripheral blood. This receptor was identified in a man younger than 45 who had recovered from COVID-19. The DNA of the CDR3 is TGTGCCAGCAGCTCGCGACTAGCGGGGATTAATGAGCAGTTCTTC. Protein sequence: CASSSRLAGINEQFF.